Each of the 7 T cell receptor beta chains below was sequenced from the same sample in a study of blood T cell repertoires in COVID-19. Clones were sequenced by immunoSEQ multiplex PCR, and TCRdb holds only the in-frame ones, with some missing. The sample has 30,000 to 40,000 clones; about nine tenths are singletons. Sequencing input: peripheral blood. The receptors were gathered from a human donor with active COVID-19. The donor label of this sample is uncertain.

V usage is TRBV5-6 and J usage is TRBJ2-1; 7 bases are shared with TRBD2. Germline CDR1 is SGHDT and CDR2 is YYEEEE. V lost 3 bases and J lost 5; bases outside the gene matches: 8. CDR3 length: 15 amino acids. In nucleotides, the CDR3 is TGTGCCAGCAGCTCGGGGGGTATATATCACAATGAGCAGTTCTTC. Amino acids: CASSSGGIYHNEQFF. Combining the CDR3 with reference TRBV5-6 and TRBJ2-1 gives the whole variable domain DAGVTQSPTHLIKTRGQQVTLRCSPKSGHDTVSWYQQALGQGPQFIFQYYEEEERQRGNFPDRFSGHQFPNYSSELNVNALLLGDSALYLCASSSGGIYHNEQFFGPGTRLTVL.

V and J are TRBV6-5 and TRBJ1-4; D is possibly TRBD1 (5 bases). The ends were cut back, 0 bases at V and 3 bases at J, with 8 bases in the middle. This CDR3 has 15 amino acids. Germline V gene data show CDR1 as MNHEY and CDR2 as SVGAGI. The CDR3 DNA sequence: TGTGCCAGCAGTTACTCGACAGCTTCTAATGAAAAACTGTTTTTT. Translating it yields CASSYSTASNEKLFF.

V and J are TRBV7-2 and TRBJ2-2, with unresolved D. V was clipped by 1 base and J by 3 bases, with 9 bases between them. CDR1 and CDR2 from the germline V gene are SGHTA and FQGNSA. CDR3 size: 15 residues. DNA of the CDR3: TGTGCCAGCAGCTTAGAGTTTCGGTACACCGGGGAGCTGTTTTTT. It codes for CASSLEFRYTGELFF.

The chain joins TRBV9 to TRBJ1-2; TRBD1 aligns across 10 bases. V dropped 4 bases and J dropped 3; count of bases not matched to a gene: 6. This CDR3 comprises 15 residues. In germline, CDR1 is SGDLS, CDR2 YYNGEE. The CDR3, as DNA: TGTGCCAGCAGCCCGACAGGGGGCATGGACTATGGCTACACCTTC. Translating gives CASSPTGGMDYGYTF.

The genes are TRBV5-1 and TRBJ1-3; a weak D match, TRBD1 (5 bases). The CDR3 is 16 residues long. Germline-derived CDR1 and CDR2 are SGHRS and YFSETQ. V shed 4 bases and J shed 0 bases, with 14 bases lying between them. CDR3 protein: CASSPGGASSGNTIYF. DNA of the CDR3: TGCGCCAGCAGCCCGGGAGGGGCGAGCTCTGGAAACACCATATATTTT.

This clone has more than one count but fewer than ten. The J gene is TRBJ2-7, the V gene TRBV5-4, with 9 bases matching TRBD1. This CDR3 has 15 amino acids. Germline CDR1 is SGHNT and CDR2 is YYREEE (reference sequence). The V segment lost 4 bases and the J segment 4 bases; nucleotides outside the gene matches: 9. CDR3 residues: CASSPSGTGTYEQYF. CDR3 sequence (DNA): TGTGCCAGCAGCCCCAGTGGGACAGGGACGTACGAGCAGTACTTC.

This clone was recorded once. The gene calls are TRBV7-9 and TRBJ2-5; 7 nucleotides align to TRBD2. The J segment lost 4 bases and the V segment lost 6 bases, leaving 11 bases of the junction unmatched. The germline V gene has CDR1 SEHNR and CDR2 FQNEAQ (reference sequence). There are 15 residues in the CDR3. DNA of the CDR3: TGTGCCAGCAGACGATTGAATGGCGGGGGAGAGACCCAGTACTTC. Translation gives CASRRLNGGGETQYF.